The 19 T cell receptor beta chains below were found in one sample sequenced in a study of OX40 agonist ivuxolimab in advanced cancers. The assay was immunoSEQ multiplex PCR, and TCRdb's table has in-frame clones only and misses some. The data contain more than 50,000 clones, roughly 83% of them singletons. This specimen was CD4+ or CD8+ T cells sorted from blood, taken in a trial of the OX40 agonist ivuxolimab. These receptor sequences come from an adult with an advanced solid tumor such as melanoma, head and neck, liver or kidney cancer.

The CDR3 DNA reads as TGTGCCAGCCATCTCGGGACGGCCGGGGCCAACGTCCTGACTTTC. Translation: CASHLGTAGANVLTF. The rearrangement uses TRBV18 and TRBJ2-6; D possibly matches TRBD1 or TRBD2 (5 bases each). This CDR3 has 15 residues. V was trimmed by 8 bases and J by 4 bases, leaving 15 bases between them. CDR1 KGHSH and CDR2 LQKENI come from the germline V gene.

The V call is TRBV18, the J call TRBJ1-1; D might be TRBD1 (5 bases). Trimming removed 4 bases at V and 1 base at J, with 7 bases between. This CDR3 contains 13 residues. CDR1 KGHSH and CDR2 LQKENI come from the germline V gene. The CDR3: CASSQGTNTEAFF. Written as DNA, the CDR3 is TGTGCCAGCTCACAGGGGACGAACACTGAAGCTTTCTTT.

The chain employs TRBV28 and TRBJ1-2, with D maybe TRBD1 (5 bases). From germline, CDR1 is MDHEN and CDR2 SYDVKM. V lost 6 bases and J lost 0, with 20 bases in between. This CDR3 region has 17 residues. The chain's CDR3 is CASSLDSPSKPNYGYTF. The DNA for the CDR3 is TGTGCCAGCAGCCTCGACAGCCCCTCTAAACCTAACTATGGCTACACCTTC.

DNA of the CDR3: TGTGCCAGCAGTTACCCCTCCGGCGGGGAGCTGTTTTTT. It codes for CASSYPSGGELFF. The rearrangement joins TRBV6-6 to TRBJ2-2; the D is unclear. The V and J ends lost 2 bases and 7 bases respectively, with 8 bases between them. Germline V gives CDR1 MNHNY, CDR2 SVGAGI (reference sequence). This CDR3 region has 13 residues.

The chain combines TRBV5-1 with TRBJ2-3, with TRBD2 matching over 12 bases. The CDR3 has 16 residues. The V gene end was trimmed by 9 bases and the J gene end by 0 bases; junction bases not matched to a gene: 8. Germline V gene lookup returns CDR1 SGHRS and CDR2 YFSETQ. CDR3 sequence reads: CATNPGLAGSTDTQYF. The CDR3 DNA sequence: TGCGCCACCAACCCAGGACTAGCGGGGAGCACAGATACGCAGTATTTT. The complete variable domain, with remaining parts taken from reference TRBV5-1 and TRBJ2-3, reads KAGVTQTPRYLIKTRGQQVTLSCSPISGHRSVSWYQQTPGQGLQFLFEYFSETQRNKGNFPGRFSGRQFSNSRSEMNVSTLELGDSALYLCATNPGLAGSTDTQYFGPGTRLTVL.

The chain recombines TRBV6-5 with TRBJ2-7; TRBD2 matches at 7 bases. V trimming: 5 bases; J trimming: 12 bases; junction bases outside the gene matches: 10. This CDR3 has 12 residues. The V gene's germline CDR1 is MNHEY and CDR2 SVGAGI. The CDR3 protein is CASSELRGEAYF. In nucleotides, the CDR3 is TGTGCCAGCAGTGAGCTCCGGGGGGAGGCGTACTTC.

DNA of the CDR3: TGCGCCAGCAGCTTGGGTCGGGGCGTTAGGAACACTGAAGCTTTCTTT. Amino acid sequence: CASSLGRGVRNTEAFF. The chain couples TRBV5-1 to TRBJ1-1, with D possibly matching TRBD1 (5 bases). The CDR3 length is 16 residues. In germline, CDR1 is SGHRS, CDR2 YFSETQ. V was trimmed by 0 bases and J by 1 base, leaving 13 bases between them.

CDR3 nucleotide sequence: TGCGCCAGCAGCTTGCTAGCGGGGTCCAATGAGCAGTTCTTC. As protein: CASSLLAGSNEQFF. The rearrangement joins TRBV5-1 to TRBJ2-1, with 9 bases aligning to TRBD2. Germline V CDR1 and CDR2: SGHRS, YFSETQ. The CDR3 is 14 amino acids. The ends lost 1 base at V and 6 bases at J; junction bases unmatched: 2.

The CDR3 bases are TGTGCCAGCAGGGCAGGAGGGGGCAGAGATACGCAGTATTTT. This translates into CASRAGGGRDTQYF. The chain has TRBV7-9 and TRBJ2-3, with D tentatively TRBD1 (7 bases). CDR1 and CDR2 (germline): SEHNR, FQNEAQ (reference sequence). V lost 6 bases and J 5 bases, leaving 15 bases between the germline ends. CDR3 size: 14 residues.

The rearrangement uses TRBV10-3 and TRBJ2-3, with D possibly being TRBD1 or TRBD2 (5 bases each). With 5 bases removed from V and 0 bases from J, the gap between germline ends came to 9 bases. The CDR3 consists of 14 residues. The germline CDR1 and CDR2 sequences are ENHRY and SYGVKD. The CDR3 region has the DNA TGTGCCATCAGTTGGGACGGGAGCACAGATACGCAGTATTTT. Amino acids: CAISWDGSTDTQYF.

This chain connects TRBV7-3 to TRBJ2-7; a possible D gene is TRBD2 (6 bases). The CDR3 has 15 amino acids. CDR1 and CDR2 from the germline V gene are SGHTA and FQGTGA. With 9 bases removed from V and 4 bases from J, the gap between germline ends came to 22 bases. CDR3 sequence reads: CARSWREGFVYEQYF. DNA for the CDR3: TGTGCCAGATCCTGGAGGGAAGGTTTTGTTTACGAGCAGTACTTC.

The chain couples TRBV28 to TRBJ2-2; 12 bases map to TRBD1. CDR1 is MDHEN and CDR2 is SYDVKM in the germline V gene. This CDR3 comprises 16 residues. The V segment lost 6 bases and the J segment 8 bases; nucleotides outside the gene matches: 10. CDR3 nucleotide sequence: TGTGCCAGCAGGGATCCGGGACAGGGGGCAAGTGGGGAGCTGTTTTTT. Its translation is CASRDPGQGASGELFF.

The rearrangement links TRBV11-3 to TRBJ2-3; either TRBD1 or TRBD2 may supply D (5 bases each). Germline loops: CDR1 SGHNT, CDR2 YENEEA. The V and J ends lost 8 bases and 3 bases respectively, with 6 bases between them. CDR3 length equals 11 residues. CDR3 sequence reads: CASGGTDTQYF. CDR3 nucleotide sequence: TGTGCCAGCGGGGGAACAGATACGCAGTATTTT.

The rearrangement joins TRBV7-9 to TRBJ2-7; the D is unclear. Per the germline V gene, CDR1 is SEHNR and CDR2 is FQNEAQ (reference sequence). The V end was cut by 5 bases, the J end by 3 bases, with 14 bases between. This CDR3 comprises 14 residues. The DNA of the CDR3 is TGTGCCAGCAGCCCATACAGTCTAGGCTACGAGCAGTACTTC. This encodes CASSPYSLGYEQYF.

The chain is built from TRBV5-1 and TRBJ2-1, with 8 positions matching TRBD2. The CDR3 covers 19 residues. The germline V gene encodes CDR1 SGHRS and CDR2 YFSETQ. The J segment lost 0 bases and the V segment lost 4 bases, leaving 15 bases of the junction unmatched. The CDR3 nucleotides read TGCGCCAGCAGCCCAGTAGGTAGCGGGGCCCTAAACTCCTACAATGAGCAGTTCTTC. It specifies CASSPVGSGALNSYNEQFF. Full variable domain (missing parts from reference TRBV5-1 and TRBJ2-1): KAGVTQTPRYLIKTRGQQVTLSCSPISGHRSVSWYQQTPGQGLQFLFEYFSETQRNKGNFPGRFSGRQFSNSRSEMNVSTLELGDSALYLCASSPVGSGALNSYNEQFFGPGTRLTVL.

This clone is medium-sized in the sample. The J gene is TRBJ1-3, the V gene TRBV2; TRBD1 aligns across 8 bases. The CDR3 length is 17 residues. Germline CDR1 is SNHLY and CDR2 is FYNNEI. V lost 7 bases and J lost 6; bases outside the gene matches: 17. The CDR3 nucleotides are TGTGCCAGCAAAAGGACAGGGTTAGGACTGGCGGAAAACACCATATATTTT. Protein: CASKRTGLGLAENTIYF.

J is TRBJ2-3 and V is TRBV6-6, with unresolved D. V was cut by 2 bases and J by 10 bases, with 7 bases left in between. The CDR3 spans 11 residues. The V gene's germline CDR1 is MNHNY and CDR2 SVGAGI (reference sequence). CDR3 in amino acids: CASSYVASQYF. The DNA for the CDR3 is TGTGCCAGCAGTTACGTGGCATCGCAGTATTTT.

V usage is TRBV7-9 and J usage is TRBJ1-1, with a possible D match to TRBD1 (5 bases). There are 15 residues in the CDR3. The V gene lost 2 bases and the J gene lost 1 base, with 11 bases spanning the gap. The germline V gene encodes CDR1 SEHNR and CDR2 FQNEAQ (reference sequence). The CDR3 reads CASSLNAGRNTEAFF. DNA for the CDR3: TGTGCCAGCAGCTTAAATGCAGGGCGGAACACTGAAGCTTTCTTT.

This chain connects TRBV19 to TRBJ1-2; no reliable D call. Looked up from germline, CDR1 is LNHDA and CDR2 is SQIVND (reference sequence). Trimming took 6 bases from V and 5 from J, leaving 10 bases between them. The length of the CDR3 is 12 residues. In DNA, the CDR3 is TGTGCCAGTAGCTCGGACGGATATGGCTACACCTTC. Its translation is CASSSDGYGYTF.